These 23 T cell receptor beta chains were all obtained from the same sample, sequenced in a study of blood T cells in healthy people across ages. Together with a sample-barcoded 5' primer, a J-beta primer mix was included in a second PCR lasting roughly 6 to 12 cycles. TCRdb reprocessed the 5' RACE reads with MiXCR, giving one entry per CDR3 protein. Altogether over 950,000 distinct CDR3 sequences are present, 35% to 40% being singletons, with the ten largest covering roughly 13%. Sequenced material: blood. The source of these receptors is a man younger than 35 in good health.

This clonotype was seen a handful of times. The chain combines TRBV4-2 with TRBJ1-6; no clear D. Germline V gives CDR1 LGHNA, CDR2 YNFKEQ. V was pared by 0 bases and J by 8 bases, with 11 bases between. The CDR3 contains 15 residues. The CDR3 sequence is CASSQDSASDSPLHF. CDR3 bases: TGTGCCAGCAGCCAAGATTCTGCGTCGGATTCACCCCTCCACTTT.

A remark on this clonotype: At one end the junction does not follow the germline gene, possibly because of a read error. CDR3 amino acids: CASGLGTGGEQYF. CDR3 in DNA: TGTGCCAGCGGCTTAGGGACAGGGGGAGAGCAGTACTTC. The J gene is TRBJ2-4, the V gene TRBV7-9; 11 bases are a match to TRBD1. The V gene's germline CDR1 is SEHNR and CDR2 FQNEAQ (reference sequence). The CDR3 covers 13 residues. The full variable domain, completed using reference TRBV7-9 and TRBJ2-4, is DTGVSQNPRHKITKRGQNVTFRCDPISEHNRLYWYRQTLGQGPEFLTYFQNEAQLEKSRLLSDRFSAERPKGSFSTLEIQRTEQGDSAMYLCASGLGTGGEQYFGAGTRLSVL.

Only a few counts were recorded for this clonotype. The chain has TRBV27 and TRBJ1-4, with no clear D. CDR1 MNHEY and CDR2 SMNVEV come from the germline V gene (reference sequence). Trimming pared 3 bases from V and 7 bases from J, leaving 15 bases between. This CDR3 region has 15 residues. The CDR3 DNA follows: TGTGCCAGCAGTTTGGCTTTCGGCGCAGGTGAAAAACTGTTTTTT. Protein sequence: CASSLAFGAGEKLFF. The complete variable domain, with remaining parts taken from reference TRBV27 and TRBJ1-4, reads EAQVTQNPRYLITVTGKKLTVTCSQNMNHEYMSWYRQDPGLGLRQIYYSMNVEVTDKGDVPEGYKVSRKEKRNFPLILESPSPNQTSLYFCASSLAFGAGEKLFFGSGTQLSVL.

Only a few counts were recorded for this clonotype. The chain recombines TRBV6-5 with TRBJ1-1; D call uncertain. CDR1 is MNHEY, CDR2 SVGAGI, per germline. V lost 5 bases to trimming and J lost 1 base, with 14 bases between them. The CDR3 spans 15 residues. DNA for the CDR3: TGTGCCAGCAGTACCTTACGCATAGGGAACACTGAAGCTTTCTTT. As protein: CASSTLRIGNTEAFF.

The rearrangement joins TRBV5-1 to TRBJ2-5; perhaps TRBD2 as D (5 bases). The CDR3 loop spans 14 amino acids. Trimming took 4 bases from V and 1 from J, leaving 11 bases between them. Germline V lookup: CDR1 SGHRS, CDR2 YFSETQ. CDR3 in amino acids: CASSVEATQETQYF. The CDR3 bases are TGCGCCAGCAGCGTGGAGGCCACCCAAGAGACCCAGTACTTC.

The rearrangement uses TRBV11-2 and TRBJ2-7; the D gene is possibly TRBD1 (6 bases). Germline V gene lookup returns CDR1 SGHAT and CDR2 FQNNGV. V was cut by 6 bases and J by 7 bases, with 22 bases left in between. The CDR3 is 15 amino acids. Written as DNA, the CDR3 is TGTGCCAGCAGTTTCAGGACAGACCTCTACAATGAGCAGTACTTC. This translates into CASSFRTDLYNEQYF.

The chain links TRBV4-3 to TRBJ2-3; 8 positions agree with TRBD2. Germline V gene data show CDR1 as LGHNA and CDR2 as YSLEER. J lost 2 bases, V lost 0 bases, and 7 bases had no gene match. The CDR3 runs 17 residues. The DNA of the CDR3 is TGCGCCAGCAGCCAAGATGTCCCAGCGGGGGTCACAGATACGCAGTATTTT. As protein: CASSQDVPAGVTDTQYF.

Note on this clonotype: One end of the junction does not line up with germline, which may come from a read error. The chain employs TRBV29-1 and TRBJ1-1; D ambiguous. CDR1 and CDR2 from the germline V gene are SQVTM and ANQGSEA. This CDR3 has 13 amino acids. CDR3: CSVEGNPSLRAFF. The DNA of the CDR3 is TGCAGCGTGGAAGGGAACCCGAGCCTAAGAGCTTTCTTT.

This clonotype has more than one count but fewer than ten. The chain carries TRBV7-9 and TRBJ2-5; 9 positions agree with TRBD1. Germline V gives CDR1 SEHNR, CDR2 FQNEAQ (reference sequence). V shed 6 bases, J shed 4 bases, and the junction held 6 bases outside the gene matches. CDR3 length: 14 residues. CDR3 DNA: TGTGCCAGCAGTTATACAGGGGGCCCAGAGACCCAGTACTTC. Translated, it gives CASSYTGGPETQYF.

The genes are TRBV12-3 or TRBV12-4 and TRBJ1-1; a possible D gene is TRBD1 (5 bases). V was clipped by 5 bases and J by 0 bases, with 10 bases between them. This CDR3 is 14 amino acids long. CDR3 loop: CASSAGNVNTEAFF. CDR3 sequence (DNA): TGTGCCAGCAGTGCAGGGAACGTGAACACTGAAGCTTTCTTT.

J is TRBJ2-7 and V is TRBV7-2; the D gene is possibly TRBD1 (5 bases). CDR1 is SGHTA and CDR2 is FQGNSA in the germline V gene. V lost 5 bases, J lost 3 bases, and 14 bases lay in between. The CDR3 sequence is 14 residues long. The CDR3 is CTSSQLTVDYEQYF. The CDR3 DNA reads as TGTACCAGCAGCCAACTGACAGTGGACTACGAGCAGTACTTC.

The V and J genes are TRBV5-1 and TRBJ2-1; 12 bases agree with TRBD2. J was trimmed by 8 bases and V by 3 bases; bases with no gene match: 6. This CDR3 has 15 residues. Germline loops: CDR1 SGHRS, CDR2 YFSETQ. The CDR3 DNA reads TGCGCCAGCAGCTCAACTAGCGGGGGGCTCGATGAGCAGTTCTTC. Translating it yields CASSSTSGGLDEQFF.

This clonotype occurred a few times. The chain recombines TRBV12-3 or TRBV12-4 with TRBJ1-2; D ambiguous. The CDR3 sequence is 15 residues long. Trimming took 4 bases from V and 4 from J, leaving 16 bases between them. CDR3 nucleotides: TGTGCCAGCAGTTGGGATCAACCAGCAGCCTATGGCTACACCTTC. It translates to CASSWDQPAAYGYTF.

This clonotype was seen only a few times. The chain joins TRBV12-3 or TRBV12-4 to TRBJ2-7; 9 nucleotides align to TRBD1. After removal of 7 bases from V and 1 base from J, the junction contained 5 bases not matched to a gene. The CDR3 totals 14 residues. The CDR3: CASIGGTGSYEQYF. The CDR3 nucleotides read TGTGCCAGCATTGGGGGGACAGGGTCCTACGAGCAGTACTTC.

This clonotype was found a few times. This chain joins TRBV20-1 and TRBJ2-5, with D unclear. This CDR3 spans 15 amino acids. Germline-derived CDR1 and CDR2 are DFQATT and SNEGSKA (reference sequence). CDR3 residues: CSTNLPGPELETQYF. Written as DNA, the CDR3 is TGCAGCACGAACTTACCCGGACCAGAACTCGAGACCCAGTACTTC.

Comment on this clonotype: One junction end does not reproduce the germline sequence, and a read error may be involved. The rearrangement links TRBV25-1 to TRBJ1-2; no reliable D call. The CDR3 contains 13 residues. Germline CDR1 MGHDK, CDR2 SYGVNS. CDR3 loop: CASSESRPYDYTF. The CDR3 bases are TGTGCCAGCAGTGAATCCCGACCCTATGACTACACCTTC.

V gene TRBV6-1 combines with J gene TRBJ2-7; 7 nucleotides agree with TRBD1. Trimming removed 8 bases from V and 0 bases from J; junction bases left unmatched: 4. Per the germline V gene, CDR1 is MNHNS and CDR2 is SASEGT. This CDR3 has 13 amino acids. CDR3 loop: CASGRDSSYEQYF. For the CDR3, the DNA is TGTGCCAGCGGACGGGACAGCTCCTACGAGCAGTACTTC.

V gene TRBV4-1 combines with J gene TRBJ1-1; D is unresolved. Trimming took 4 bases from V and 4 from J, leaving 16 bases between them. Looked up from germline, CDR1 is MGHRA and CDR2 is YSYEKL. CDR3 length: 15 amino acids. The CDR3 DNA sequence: TGCGCCAGCAGCCCCGGACCGCTGGACGGCACTGAAGCTTTCTTT. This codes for CASSPGPLDGTEAFF.

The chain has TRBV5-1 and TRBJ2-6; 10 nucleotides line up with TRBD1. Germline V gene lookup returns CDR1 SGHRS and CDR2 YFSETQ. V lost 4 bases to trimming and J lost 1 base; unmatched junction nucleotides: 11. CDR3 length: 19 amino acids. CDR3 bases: TGCGCCAGCAGCGAGGATTTCGACAGGGGGCTTTCTGGGGCCAACGTCCTGACTTTC. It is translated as CASSEDFDRGLSGANVLTF.

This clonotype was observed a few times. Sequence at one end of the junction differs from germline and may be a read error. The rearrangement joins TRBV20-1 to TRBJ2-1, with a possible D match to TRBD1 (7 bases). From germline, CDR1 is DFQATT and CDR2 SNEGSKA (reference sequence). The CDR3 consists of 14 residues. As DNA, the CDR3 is TGCAGTGCGAGAGGTGGAGGGGGCTGGAATGAGCAGTTCTTC. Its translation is CSARGGGGWNEQFF.

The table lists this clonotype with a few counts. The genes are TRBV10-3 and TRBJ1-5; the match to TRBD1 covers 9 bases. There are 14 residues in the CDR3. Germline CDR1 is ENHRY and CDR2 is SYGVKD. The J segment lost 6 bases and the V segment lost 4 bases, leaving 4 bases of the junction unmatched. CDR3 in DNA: TGTGCCATCAGTGGGGACAGGGAGGGTCAGCCCCAGCATTTT. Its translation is CAISGDREGQPQHF.

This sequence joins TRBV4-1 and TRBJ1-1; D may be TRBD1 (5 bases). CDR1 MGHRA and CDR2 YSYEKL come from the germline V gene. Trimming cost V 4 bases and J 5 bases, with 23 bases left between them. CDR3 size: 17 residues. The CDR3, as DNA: TGCGCCAGCAGCCCCACTGGGGGGGGGAGACCGGAGACTGAAGCTTTCTTT. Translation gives CASSPTGGGRPETEAFF.

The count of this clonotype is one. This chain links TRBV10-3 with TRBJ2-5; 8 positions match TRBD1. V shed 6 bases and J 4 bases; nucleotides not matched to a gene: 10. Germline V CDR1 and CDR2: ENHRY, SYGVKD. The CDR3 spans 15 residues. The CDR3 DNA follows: TGTGCCATCAGCCCGACAGGGGAACTTGTAGAGACCCAGTACTTC. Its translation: CAISPTGELVETQYF.